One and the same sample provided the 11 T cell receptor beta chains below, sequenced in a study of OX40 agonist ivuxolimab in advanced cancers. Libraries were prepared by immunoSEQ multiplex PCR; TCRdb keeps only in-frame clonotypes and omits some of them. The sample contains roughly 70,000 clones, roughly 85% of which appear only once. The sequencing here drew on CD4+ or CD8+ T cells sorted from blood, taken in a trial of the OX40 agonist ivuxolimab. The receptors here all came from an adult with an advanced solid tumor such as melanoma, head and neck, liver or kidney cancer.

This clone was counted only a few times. CDR3: CASSFGQGNTGELFF. CDR3 DNA: TGTGCCAGCAGCTTTGGACAGGGGAACACCGGGGAGCTGTTTTTT. The chain combines TRBV11-3 with TRBJ2-2; 8 nucleotides agree with TRBD1. V was pared by 3 bases and J by 1 base, with 1 base of the junction left unmatched. CDR3 size: 15 residues. Per the germline V gene, CDR1 is SGHNT and CDR2 is YENEEA.

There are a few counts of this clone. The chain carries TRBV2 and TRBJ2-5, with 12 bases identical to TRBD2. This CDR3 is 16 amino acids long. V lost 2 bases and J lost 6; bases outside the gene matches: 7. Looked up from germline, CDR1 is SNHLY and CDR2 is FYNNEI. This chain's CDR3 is CASSEFETSGGKTQYF. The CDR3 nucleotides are TGTGCCAGCAGTGAATTCGAGACTAGCGGGGGTAAGACCCAGTACTTC. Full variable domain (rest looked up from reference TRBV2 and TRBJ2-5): EPEVTQTPSHQVTQMGQEVILRCVPISNHLYFYWYRQILGQKVEFLVSFYNNEISEKSEIFDDQFSVERPDGSNFTLKIRSTKLEDSAMYFCASSEFETSGGKTQYFGPGTRLLVL.

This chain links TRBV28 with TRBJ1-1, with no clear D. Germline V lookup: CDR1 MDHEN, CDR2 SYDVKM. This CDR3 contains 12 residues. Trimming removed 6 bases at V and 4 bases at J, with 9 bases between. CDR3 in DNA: TGTGCCAGCAGATCCCCAGGCACTGAAGCTTTCTTT. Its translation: CASRSPGTEAFF. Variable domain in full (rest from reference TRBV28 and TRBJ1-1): DVKVTQSSRYLVKRTGEKVFLECVQDMDHENMFWYRQDPGLGLRLIYFSYDVKMKEKGDIPEGYSVSREKKERFSLILESASTNQTSMYLCASRSPGTEAFFGQGTRLTVV.

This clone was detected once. CDR3 bases: TGTGCCAGCAGCCTACAGGGGGCAGGGGCCTATAATTCACCCCTCCACTTT. This sequence encodes CASSLQGAGAYNSPLHF. The rearrangement links TRBV5-4 to TRBJ1-6; 9 bases are shared with TRBD1. V shed 4 bases and J 2 bases; nucleotides not matched to a gene: 7. The CDR3 is 17 amino acids. CDR1 SGHNT and CDR2 YYREEE come from the germline V gene (reference sequence).

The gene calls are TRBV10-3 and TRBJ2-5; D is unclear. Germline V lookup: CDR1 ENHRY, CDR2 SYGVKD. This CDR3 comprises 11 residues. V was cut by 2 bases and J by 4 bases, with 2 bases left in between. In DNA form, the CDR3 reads TGTGCCATCAGTGAGGTAGAGACCCAGTACTTC. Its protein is CAISEVETQYF.

The CDR3 protein is CASSAAYEQYF. CDR3 nucleotide sequence: TGTGCCAGCAGTGCAGCATACGAGCAGTACTTC. The chain recombines TRBV2 with TRBJ2-7; D remains ambiguous. The CDR3 covers 11 residues. The germline gives CDR1 SNHLY, CDR2 FYNNEI. The V end lost 4 bases, the J end lost 4 bases, and 5 bases lay between the germline ends.

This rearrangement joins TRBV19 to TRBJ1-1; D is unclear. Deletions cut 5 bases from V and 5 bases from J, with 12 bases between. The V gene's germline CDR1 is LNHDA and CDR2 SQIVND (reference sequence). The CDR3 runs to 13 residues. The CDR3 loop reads CASSATPGTEAFF. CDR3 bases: TGTGCCAGTAGTGCCACCCCGGGAACTGAAGCTTTCTTT. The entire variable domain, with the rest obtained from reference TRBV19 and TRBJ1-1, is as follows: DGGITQSPKYLFRKEGQNVTLSCEQNLNHDAMYWYRQDPGQGLRLIYYSQIVNDFQKGDIAEGYSVSREKKESFPLTVTSAQKNPTAFYLCASSATPGTEAFFGQGTRLTVV.

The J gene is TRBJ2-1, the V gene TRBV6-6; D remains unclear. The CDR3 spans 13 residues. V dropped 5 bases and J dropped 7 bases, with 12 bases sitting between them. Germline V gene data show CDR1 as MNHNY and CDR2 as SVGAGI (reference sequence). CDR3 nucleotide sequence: TGTGCCAGCAGTCCCTCACCTGGGAATGAGCAGTTCTTC. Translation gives CASSPSPGNEQFF.

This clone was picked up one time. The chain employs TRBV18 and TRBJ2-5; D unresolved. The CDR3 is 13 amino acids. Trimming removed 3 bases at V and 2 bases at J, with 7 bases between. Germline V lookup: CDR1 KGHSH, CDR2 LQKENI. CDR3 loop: CASSPELQETQYF. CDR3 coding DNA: TGTGCCAGCTCACCGGAACTTCAAGAGACCCAGTACTTC.

CDR3 DNA sequence: TGTGCCAGCAGCGTGGGGGGACTAGCGACTTACAATGAGCAGTTCTTC. Translated: CASSVGGLATYNEQFF. The V call is TRBV9, the J call TRBJ2-1, with 10 nucleotides matching TRBD2. The CDR3 runs 16 residues. Germline values: CDR1 SGDLS, CDR2 YYNGEE. Unmatched junction bases numbered 6, after V lost 2 bases and J lost 4 bases.

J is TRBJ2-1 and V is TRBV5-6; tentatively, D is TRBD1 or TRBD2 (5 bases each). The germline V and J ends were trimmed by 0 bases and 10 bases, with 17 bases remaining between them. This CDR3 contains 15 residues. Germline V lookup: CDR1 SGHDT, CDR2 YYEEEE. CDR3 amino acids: CASSLAKGAGNEQFF. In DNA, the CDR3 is TGTGCCAGCAGCTTGGCCAAAGGGGCCGGGAACGAGCAGTTCTTC. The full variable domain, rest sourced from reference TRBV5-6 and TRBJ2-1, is DAGVTQSPTHLIKTRGQQVTLRCSPKSGHDTVSWYQQALGQGPQFIFQYYEEEERQRGNFPDRFSGHQFPNYSSELNVNALLLGDSALYLCASSLAKGAGNEQFFGPGTRLTVL.